This TCR beta chain was obtained from a study of cytomegalovirus exposure and HLA in healthy donors listed by TCRdb under 2017. Looking at the study overall: An earlier analysis of under 600 of the donors reported about 250 Gb of sequence data and roughly 110 million unique TCR beta sequences from 150 million to 200 million T cells. Approximately 310 gigabases of sequencing data and approximately 80 million unique TCR sequences were included in an early release covering about 620 HLA-typed donors. Among the roughly 400 genotyped donors, 81% belonged to the genetic ancestry cluster associated with self-reported Caucasian donors. The study aimed to test whether signatures of past pathogen exposure could be identified by cataloging public T cell receptors. The T cell repertoires of 666 subjects were profiled by immunosequencing and related to cytomegalovirus serostatus. A separate validation cohort of roughly 120 different subjects was used in addition to the roughly 670-subject first cohort. High-throughput TCR immunosequencing, statistical association of individual TCRs with disease status, and machine learning were combined to predict cytomegalovirus infection status. A later analysis re-analyzed previously published TCR beta repertoires from about 600 donors and added high-resolution HLA genotyping to study TCR occurrence patterns. In the later analysis, no new phenotypic data were used to find candidate immune exposures; instead, reliance was placed on TCR beta sequences and their occurrence across donors. An earlier analysis of roughly 580 of the donors used high-throughput TCR beta sequencing to judge whether each TCR beta V gene segment behaved as functional or pseudogenic. Donor age, sex, ethnicity and CMV serostatus were compiled alongside the repertoire data. A later genetic analysis took genome-wide SNP genotypes for about 65% of the roughly 670 donors and used that subset as a discovery cohort. Every repertoire in the discovery cohort had been generated on one and the same sequencing platform. HLA typing covered class I and class II loci at four-digit resolution. The number of typed donors differed by locus: roughly 629-640 for A, B, C, DRB1 and DQB1; approximately 520 for DQA1; over 600 for DPA1; and some 430 for DPB1. A few DR-DQ haplotypes were handled as single units for association and clustering because linkage in the cohort was strong. Among about 390 genotyped donors of the cohort, an average of approximately 240,000 unique TCR beta nucleotide sequences were sequenced per donor, about a sixth of them non-productive. The research as a whole found: Some IMGT-functional V segments, including TRBV6-2 and TRBV6-3, could not be distinguished by the 87-base-pair reads and were therefore excluded. In a later analysis, TCR association rates were found to vary across HLA loci, with the most associated TCRs seen for DRB1 alleles and the fewest for HLA-C alleles. Because HLA typing was missing for some donors at each locus, association tests included only the typed subset. Correlated functional status among segregating V segments might reflect linkage disequilibrium, but an unknown experimental factor could not be ruled out. A total of around 150 TCR beta chains were listed by the study as associated with cytomegalovirus. In a later analysis, most CMV-associated TCR beta chains were found to appear HLA-restricted, with HLA associations seemingly driven largely by CMV exposure. For the cohort, immune exposure information was limited to CMV serostatus. Presence/absence analyses assumed roughly uniform sequencing depth across donors, an assumption that may not hold. In a later genetic analysis, fewer N-insertions in productive TCRs were reported among donors in an Asian-associated ancestry cluster than the roughly 700-donor mean. In vitro tests confirmed that a few of the cytomegalovirus-associated TCR beta chains recognize cytomegalovirus antigens. While some public TCRs were present in many individuals, most TCR sequences turned up only very rarely across donors. In an earlier analysis of some 640 of the donors, most TCR beta V segments were observed in productive rearrangements about 87% or about 30% of the time, broadly matching IMGT annotations. A further reported finding was that TCR beta sequences accurately predicted the HLA-A and HLA-B alleles for most subjects in the first cohort. An association between a missense DCLRE1C variant and V-gene and J-gene trimming of TCR beta chains was found in a later genetic analysis and replicated in an independent cohort. A later analysis associated 17,000 or so TCR beta sequences with specific HLA alleles at a false discovery rate of 0.05. This cohort had only TCR beta chains sequenced, and the lack of alpha or paired-chain data limited which features could be detected. The earlier analysis of 450 to 700 of the donors excluded some 15 rarely observed V segments, including chromosome 9 orphons, because counts were too low. A cluster of highly shared sequence variants was judged likely to represent a technical artifact of the sequencing pipeline. A later analysis reported that several top co-occurrence clusters appeared linked to parvovirus B19, influenza, CMV and Epstein-Barr virus. A later analysis found that HLA-associated TCR beta chains were more clonally expanded and had lower generation probabilities than equally common non-associated chains. When HLA alleles, especially DR and DQ, strongly co-occurred, TCR associations were difficult to assign to individual alleles. It was suggested by the authors that the approach could potentially be generalized to other disease states and immunological phenotypes. The classifier was reported to diagnose cytomegalovirus status with high specificity and sensitivity in both the original and validation cohorts.

The library was prepared using the immunoSEQ multiplex PCR assay. For the multiplex PCR, a mixture combining 60 forward primers for TCR Vbeta segments and 13 reverse primers for TCR Jbeta segments was used. Amplification of the CDR3 region of rearranged TCR beta genes was performed with a multiplex PCR assay on genomic DNA. The Illumina HiSeq System was used to sequence the amplified TCR beta libraries as 87-base-pair reads. The authors' analysis ran thus. A later analysis tallied 75 million to 85 million unique TCR beta chains across the roughly 610 repertoires, and some 10 million of those chains were shared by two or more donors. Raw reads were error-corrected and collapsed into unique sequences by a nearest-neighbor algorithm in which closely related sequences were merged to remove PCR and sequencing errors. CDR3 sequences were aligned to IMGT reference sequences to assign V, D and J gene segments. For a sequence to be retained, a match of at least six nucleotides was required to both a V gene segment and a J gene segment. Rearrangements were classified as productive when the CDR3 lacked stop codons and remained in frame with V and J, and all other rearrangements were classified as non-productive. CDR3 was defined by IMGT convention, running from the second conserved V-encoded cysteine to the conserved J-encoded phenylalanine. In an earlier analysis of approximately 500 of the donors, sequences lacking an unambiguous match to a single V gene segment were excluded. In an earlier analysis of 587 of the donors, V segments were called functional above 56.7% productive rearrangements and were called segregating when the between-donor standard deviation exceeded 5%. A statistical classification framework was built for diagnosing cytomegalovirus status from the catalog of TCR beta chain sequences. In a later analysis, V and J genes were assigned by comparing TCR nucleotide sequences against IMGT/GENE-DB human TR gene sequences. A later analysis assigned CDR3 sequences and most-parsimonious VDJ recombination scenarios with the TCRdist pipeline. In a later analysis, each TCR beta chain was defined by its CDR3 amino acid sequence together with its V-gene family, and reads lacking a unique V-gene family were excluded. In a later analysis, around 600 highly shared, low-generation-probability nucleotide sequences were removed to address suspected cross-contamination and a sequencing artifact. A later analysis calculated a clonal expansion index for each public chain from normalized within-repertoire ranks of inferred template counts. In a later analysis, generation probabilities were computed using a VDJ recombination model fitted to out-of-frame rearrangements, and the results were checked against IGoR. In a later analysis, hypergeometric tests were used to score TCR-TCR, TCR-HLA and TCR-CMV co-occurrence, with a repertoire-size bias correction applied to TCR pairs. A later analysis estimated false discovery rates by permuting HLA or CMV assignments 20 times. In a later analysis, co-occurring TCRs were grouped with DBSCAN, and TCRdist sequence similarity was added when clustering was performed within HLA-allele-positive subsets. For co-occurrence clustering, repertoires with fewer than 30,000 or more than 120,000 public chains were excluded, along with roughly 5 repertoires with anomalous nucleotide sharing. TCRdb obtained this table from immuneACCESS and retained in-frame rearrangements with V and J assigned. These tables miss some clones; where compared with another copy, unresolved V genes account for less than half of the shortfall, and the remainder is unexplained. V and J calls and clone size follow that table, whereas D and trimming were derived from the DNA. The table for this sample lists under 150,000 clones; 82% of them were counted only once. The ten largest clonotypes hold over 2.5% of the sample.

In regard to this clone: No cognate antigen has been identified for it. No clone much larger than this one lies a single base away; base qualities are absent.

The cohort comprised fewer than 750 healthy bone marrow donors. At the time of sampling, every cohort member was nominally healthy, though immune exposures that went unrecorded were likely present. The donor was CMV seronegative and belonged to the group of 352 seronegative cohort members. Every donor gave a peripheral blood sample, and the peripheral blood mononuclear cells from that sample were used for TCR beta sequencing. The Qiagen DNeasy Blood Extraction Kit was used to extract genomic DNA from the blood cell samples. The CDR3, cysteine through phenylalanine, is 15 amino acids long. The read is trimmed to its CDR3 DNA, 45 bases read in frame from base 1. Trimming accounts for 3 bases at V and 7 bases at J, while the number of junction bases matched to no gene is 9. Looking up the germline V gene yields CDR1 SGHTA and CDR2 FQGTGA.

The chain is made from TRBV7-3 and TRBJ1-2, with 9 middle bases fitting TRBD1. Sequencing used PBMCs. This receptor was obtained from a male donor in good health and CMV-seronegative. CDR3 protein: CASSLGGTGRSGYTF. The DNA sequence is TGTGCCAGCAGCTTGGGCGGGACAGGGAGAAGTGGCTACACCTTC. With the rest looked up from the reference TRBV7-3 and TRBJ1-2 genes rather than sequenced, the full variable domain is GAGVSQTPSNKVTEKGKYVELRCDPISGHTALYWYRQSLGQGPEFLIYFQGTGAADDSGLPNDRFFAVRPEGSVSTLKIQRTERGDSAVYLCASSLGGTGRSGYTFGSGTRLTVV.